This T cell receptor beta chain appears in the sequencing data of a study of blood T cells in healthy people across ages. Study-wide results and caveats: Estimates of total diversity, which came from one million sequenced T cells, were considered to be underestimates.

This CDR3 comprises 17 residues. Per germline, CDR1 SGDLS and CDR2 YYNGEE. Using a J-beta primer mix together with a sample-barcoded 5' primer, a second PCR was run for roughly 7 to 11 cycles. TCRdb processed the 5' RACE reads anew with MiXCR; each CDR3 protein has one entry. This table has about 1.8 million distinct CDR3 sequences, about 50% appearing once. In regard to this clonotype: The antigen is not known.

This clonotype originated in a woman in her forties in good health. The sample consisted of blood. The chain combines TRBV9 with TRBJ2-1, with D perhaps being TRBD1 or TRBD2 (5 bases each). The J call could be wrong; TRBJ2-7 is a better fit for the DNA end. CDR3 sequence reads: CASSNPGRSSSYNEQYF. The CDR3 coding sequence is TGTGCCAGCAGCAACCCGGGGCGATCTAGCTCCTACAATGAGCAGTACTTC.